This T cell receptor beta chain comes out of a study of T cells expressing NK-cell markers. The wider study: One of eight sequenced donors was HCMV-seronegative; the other seven were seropositive. Study-wide results and caveats: As a fraction of CD8+ T cells, dominant NKG2C+ clonotypes reached about 1.0-7.5% in roughly 6 donors. A handful of donors likewise had their CD3+CD56-NKG2C+ fraction led by these clonotypes.

CDR3 length: 15 amino acids. CDR1 DFQATT and CDR2 SNEGSKA come from the germline V gene (reference sequence). UMI-tagged 5'RACE template switching yielded the TCR beta cDNA. TCRdb re-called the 5' RACE reads; every CDR3 protein appears as one record, without DNA. The sample's table shows approximately 460,000 distinct CDR3 sequences. On this clonotype itself: Its antigen is not identified.

The genes are TRBV20-1 and TRBJ2-7; checking the TCRdb D call of TRBD2 is not possible without DNA. Sequencing used blood T cells: a sorted CD56 or NKG2C T cell subset, CD4+ or CD8+ T cells, or bulk PBMC T cells (not recorded which). The sequence came from a woman aged 18 to 69 in good health. The CDR3 protein is CSAPVPGLSSYEQYF.